These 24 T cell receptor beta chains were all obtained from the same sample, sequenced in a study of memory CD4+ T cells and cytomegalovirus serostatus. Single viable CD3+CD4+CD8-CD45RO+ cells were sorted as the memory CD4+ T cells. TCRdb keeps only in-frame clones here, not all; method: immunoSEQ multiplex PCR. Found here are about 56,000 clones, roughly 87% of them singletons; the top ten hold over 0.35%. The sequencing input was memory CD4+ T cells from blood. The receptors stem from an adult in good health and CMV-seronegative.

V usage is TRBV30 and J usage is TRBJ1-2; tentatively, D is TRBD1 (6 bases). The CDR3 extends over 12 amino acids. Germline V gives CDR1 GTSNPN, CDR2 SVGIG (reference sequence). The V gene lost 5 bases and the J gene lost 5 bases, with 12 bases spanning the gap. Written as DNA, the CDR3 is TGTGCCTGGCTGGGAGGGGGGTATGGCTACACCTTC. Residues: CAWLGGGYGYTF. The full variable domain, its missing parts supplied by reference TRBV30 and TRBJ1-2, is SQTIHQWPATLVQPVGSPLSLECTVEGTSNPNLYWYRQAAGRGLQLLFYSVGIGQISSEVPQNLSASRPQDRQFILSSKKLLLSDSGFYLCAWLGGGYGYTFGSGTRLTVV.

The chain links TRBV28 to TRBJ2-7; D is ambiguous. Per germline, CDR1 MDHEN and CDR2 SYDVKM. V lost 5 bases to trimming and J lost 3 bases, with 5 bases between them. The CDR3 spans 11 residues. CDR3 coding DNA: TGTGCCAGCAGTCAGAACTACGAGCAGTACTTC. It is translated as CASSQNYEQYF.

This chain uses TRBV19 with TRBJ1-5; TRBD1 agrees at 8 bases. CDR1 is LNHDA, CDR2 SQIVND, per germline (reference sequence). V was pared by 6 bases and J by 3 bases, with 7 bases of the junction left unmatched. The CDR3 is made up of 15 amino acids. The CDR3 region is CASRKDRASNQPQHF. In DNA form, the CDR3 reads TGTGCCAGTAGGAAGGACAGGGCCTCCAATCAGCCCCAGCATTTT.

The sample holds one count of this clone. V is TRBV4-2 and J is TRBJ2-3; maybe TRBD2 (5 bases). Germline lookup yields CDR1 LGHNA and CDR2 YNFKEQ. The CDR3 spans 14 residues. V was trimmed by 2 bases and J by 1 base, leaving 7 bases between them. The CDR3 coding sequence is TGTGCCAGCAGCCAACTAGCCGGCACAGATACGCAGTATTTT. Protein: CASSQLAGTDTQYF.

This chain connects TRBV28 to TRBJ1-4; 7 bases are shared with TRBD1. The CDR3 has 18 amino acids. The V and J ends lost 6 bases and 4 bases, in that order; junction bases with no gene match: 17. The germline CDR1 and CDR2 sequences are MDHEN and SYDVKM. Written as DNA, the CDR3 is TGTGCCAGCAGGCCACCCGGGACAGCCTTACCCCGTAATGAAAAACTGTTTTTT. Translated: CASRPPGTALPRNEKLFF.

This clone was observed a handful of times. This chain links TRBV4-3 with TRBJ2-3; 9 bases match TRBD1. The CDR3 contains 18 residues. Trimming took 4 bases from V and 2 from J; bases not matched to a gene: 13. Germline CDR1 LGHNA, CDR2 YSLEER. This CDR3 reads CASSPGQGAHLFTDTQYF. DNA of the CDR3: TGCGCCAGCAGCCCGGGACAGGGAGCACACCTATTCACAGATACGCAGTATTTT.

This clone came up a few times. The genes are TRBV19 and TRBJ1-2, with TRBD1 matching 7 bases. There are 15 residues in the CDR3. V gave up 4 bases and J gave up 4 bases; unmatched junction bases: 9. CDR1 and CDR2 from the germline V gene are LNHDA and SQIVND (reference sequence). In nucleotides, the CDR3 is TGTGCCAGTAGTACCGCCGGGACAGAATCCTATGGCTACACCTTC. Encoded protein: CASSTAGTESYGYTF.

The chain uses TRBV4-1 and TRBJ1-1; D gene uncertain. Trimming removed 4 bases from V and 0 bases from J, with 21 bases in between. In germline, CDR1 is MGHRA, CDR2 YSYEKL. The CDR3 is 18 amino acids. The CDR3 coding sequence is TGCGCCAGCAGCCTACAACGGGAACGCCGGTACATGAACACTGAAGCTTTCTTT. Residues: CASSLQRERRYMNTEAFF.

In this sample, this clone turned up a few times. The V call is TRBV19, the J call TRBJ1-1; D is perhaps TRBD1 (5 bases). CDR1 is LNHDA, CDR2 SQIVND, per germline (reference sequence). The length of the CDR3 is 12 residues. V was trimmed by 6 bases and J by 4 bases, leaving 9 bases between them. The CDR3 nucleotides are TGTGCCAGTAGCAGACAGAGCACTGAAGCTTTCTTT. Its translation is CASSRQSTEAFF.

This sequence joins TRBV7-2 and TRBJ1-5; D is ambiguous. V was clipped by 1 base and J by 3 bases, with 7 bases between them. The CDR3 is 14 amino acids. Germline CDR1 SGHTA, CDR2 FQGNSA. The CDR3 DNA reads TGTGCCAGCAGCTTAGGACGGATCAATCAGCCCCAGCATTTT. It codes for CASSLGRINQPQHF.

This clone occurred once. The chain has TRBV2 and TRBJ1-1; D may be TRBD1 (6 bases). Trimming took off 6 bases at V and 4 bases at J, with 24 bases between the two ends. CDR1 and CDR2 from the germline V gene are SNHLY and FYNNEI. The CDR3 runs 17 residues. Here the CDR3 reads CASRVASLTGMSTEAFF. The DNA for the CDR3 is TGTGCCAGCAGAGTTGCATCTCTCACAGGGATGAGCACTGAAGCTTTCTTT.

The chain is built from TRBV5-1 and TRBJ2-2, with TRBD1 identical over 7 bases. Germline CDR1 reads SGHRS; CDR2 reads YFSETQ. The CDR3 is made up of 14 amino acids. V was clipped by 4 bases and J by 3 bases; unmatched bases: 3. CDR3 amino acids: CASSIQGDTGELFF. DNA for the CDR3: TGCGCCAGCAGCATTCAGGGGGACACCGGGGAGCTGTTTTTT.

The chain joins TRBV6-6 to TRBJ1-2; D is unclear. CDR3 length equals 15 residues. CDR1 MNHNY and CDR2 SVGAGI come from the germline V gene (reference sequence). V was shortened by 0 bases and J by 4 bases, with 12 bases between the two germline ends. The CDR3 nucleotides are TGTGCCAGCAGTTACTCGGGCAGGAGATCCTATGGCTACACCTTC. It translates to CASSYSGRRSYGYTF.

This clone occurred a few times. The J gene is TRBJ2-7, the V gene TRBV10-3, with 12 bases that match TRBD2. In germline, CDR1 is ENHRY, CDR2 SYGVKD. The CDR3 has 17 residues. V shed 7 bases, J shed 6 bases, and the junction held 16 bases outside the gene matches. In DNA form, the CDR3 reads TGTGCCATCAAGGGGACTAGCGGGCGAAAATGGGGAGGCGAGCAGTACTTC. Translation: CAIKGTSGRKWGGEQYF.

The chain has TRBV5-1 and TRBJ1-3, with 7 bases that match TRBD1. CDR3 length: 15 residues. J was trimmed by 4 bases and V by 4 bases; bases with no gene match: 8. Looked up from germline, CDR1 is SGHRS and CDR2 is YFSETQ. The CDR3 sequence is CASSHDPGQGNTIYF. For the CDR3, the DNA is TGCGCCAGCAGCCACGACCCGGGACAGGGAAACACCATATATTTT.

The chain uses TRBV7-6 and TRBJ1-2, with 9 nucleotides matching TRBD1. V dropped 2 bases and J dropped 9; count of bases not matched to a gene: 7. This CDR3 has 14 amino acids. Germline values: CDR1 SGHVS, CDR2 FNYEAQ. CDR3 in amino acids: CASSLQTGGNSYTF. The CDR3 DNA is TGTGCCAGCAGCTTACAGACAGGGGGTAACAGCTACACCTTC.

This clone was observed a handful of times. CDR3 sequence: CASRAGSQPQHF. The CDR3 DNA reads as TGTGCCAGCAGGGCAGGGAGCCAGCCCCAGCATTTT. The rearrangement joins TRBV6-5 to TRBJ1-5, with a tentative D call TRBD1 (5 bases). The V gene's germline CDR1 is MNHEY and CDR2 SVGAGI. This CDR3 is built from 12 residues. Trimming pared 6 bases from V and 7 bases from J, leaving 10 bases between.

CDR3 sequence (DNA): TGTGCCAGTCGCGGTGGGGGAGATACGCAGTATTTT. This gives the protein CASRGGGDTQYF. The chain has TRBV6-6 and TRBJ2-3, with D possibly being TRBD1 or TRBD2 (5 bases each). The CDR3 totals 12 residues. V was clipped by 9 bases and J by 5 bases, with 12 bases between them. Germline lookup yields CDR1 MNHNY and CDR2 SVGAGI (reference sequence).

DNA for the CDR3: TGTGCCAGCAGCTTACAGGGACCCTTTAATTCACCCCTCCACTTT. This sequence encodes CASSLQGPFNSPLHF. V is TRBV7-9 and J is TRBJ1-6, with D maybe TRBD1 (5 bases). V was pared by 2 bases and J by 6 bases, with 11 bases between. This CDR3 has 15 amino acids. Germline CDR1 and CDR2: SEHNR and FQNEAQ (reference sequence). The complete variable domain, with remaining parts taken from reference TRBV7-9 and TRBJ1-6, reads DTGVSQNPRHKITKRGQNVTFRCDPISEHNRLYWYRQTLGQGPEFLTYFQNEAQLEKSRLLSDRFSAERPKGSFSTLEIQRTEQGDSAMYLCASSLQGPFNSPLHFGNGTRLTVT.

The chain employs TRBV4-3 and TRBJ2-7; D may be TRBD1 (5 bases). In germline, CDR1 is LGHNA, CDR2 YSLEER. The V end was cut by 0 bases, the J end by 4 bases, with 13 bases between. CDR3 length equals 15 residues. The CDR3 nucleotides read TGCGCCAGCAGCCAAGATCAGGGTTTTATTTACGAGCAGTACTTC. Amino acids: CASSQDQGFIYEQYF.

This chain links TRBV4-1 with TRBJ2-5; 13 bases are shared with TRBD2. The CDR3 is 19 residues long. After removal of 3 bases from V and 4 bases from J, the junction contained 14 bases not matched to a gene. Germline V CDR1 and CDR2: MGHRA, YSYEKL. CDR3 bases: TGCGCCAGCAGCCAGCCCAGACTAGCGGGGGGCCTGGGTAGAGAGACCCAGTACTTC. Protein sequence: CASSQPRLAGGLGRETQYF.

The chain carries TRBV10-3 and TRBJ2-2; D not certain. This CDR3 comprises 17 residues. V lost 8 bases to trimming and J lost 6 bases, with 25 bases between them. Germline values: CDR1 ENHRY, CDR2 SYGVKD. The CDR3 region is CAIQSKMGYQFAGELFF. In DNA, the CDR3 is TGTGCCATCCAGTCTAAAATGGGATACCAGTTTGCCGGGGAGCTGTTTTTT.

The chain is built from TRBV11-2 and TRBJ2-2; no reliable D call. There are 14 residues in the CDR3. CDR1 is SGHAT, CDR2 FQNNGV, per germline. V lost 3 bases, J lost 0 bases, and 5 bases lay in between. CDR3 in amino acids: CASSFDSNTGELFF. CDR3 coding DNA: TGTGCCAGCAGCTTTGACTCGAACACCGGGGAGCTGTTTTTT.

The chain employs TRBV14 and TRBJ2-7; 7 nucleotides line up with TRBD1. Germline assignment: CDR1 SGHDN and CDR2 FVKESK. V lost 0 bases and J lost 2; bases outside the gene matches: 4. The CDR3 runs to 15 residues. The CDR3 spells CASSQEGQYPYEQYF. CDR3 nucleotides: TGTGCCAGCAGCCAAGAGGGACAGTATCCCTACGAGCAGTACTTC. Supplemented by reference TRBV14 and TRBJ2-7, the full variable domain reads EAGVTQFPSHSVIEKGQTVTLRCDPISGHDNLYWYRRVMGKEIKFLLHFVKESKQDESGMPNNRFLAERTGGTYSTLKVQPAELEDSGVYFCASSQEGQYPYEQYFGPGTRLTVT.